This TCR beta chain was retrieved from a study of identical twins. TCRdb re-analysed the 5' RACE reads in MiXCR, keeping a single row per CDR3 protein. The sample holds about 690,000 distinct CDR3 sequences, 21% seen once. This clonotype was recorded at least ten times. The length of the CDR3 is 13 residues. The germline V gene encodes CDR1 SGHNT and CDR2 YYREEE (reference sequence). V was trimmed by 1 base and J by 3 bases, leaving 7 bases between them. These data were likewise used in another study, on T cells expressing NK-cell markers.

The TCR originated in a woman under 30 in good health. Sequenced input: PBMCs. This chain links TRBV5-4 with TRBJ1-1; D uncertain. CDR3 bases: TGTGCCAGCAGCTTGTTGGTGGACACTGAAGCTTTCTTT. Encoded protein: CASSLLVDTEAFF.